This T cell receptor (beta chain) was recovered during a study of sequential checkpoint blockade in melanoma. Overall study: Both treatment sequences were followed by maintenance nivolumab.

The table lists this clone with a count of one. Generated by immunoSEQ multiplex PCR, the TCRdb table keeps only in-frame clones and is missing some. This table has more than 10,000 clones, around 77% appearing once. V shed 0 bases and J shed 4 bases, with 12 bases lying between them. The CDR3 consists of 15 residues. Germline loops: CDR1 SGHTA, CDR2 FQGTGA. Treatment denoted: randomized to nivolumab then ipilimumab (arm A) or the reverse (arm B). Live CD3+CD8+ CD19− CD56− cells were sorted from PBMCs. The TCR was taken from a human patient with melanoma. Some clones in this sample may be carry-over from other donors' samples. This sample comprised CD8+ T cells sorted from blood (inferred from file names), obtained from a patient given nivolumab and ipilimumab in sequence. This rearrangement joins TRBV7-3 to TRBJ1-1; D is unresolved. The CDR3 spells CASSLTRRGTTEAFF. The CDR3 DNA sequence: TGTGCCAGCAGCTTAACTAGGCGAGGTACCACTGAAGCTTTCTTT.